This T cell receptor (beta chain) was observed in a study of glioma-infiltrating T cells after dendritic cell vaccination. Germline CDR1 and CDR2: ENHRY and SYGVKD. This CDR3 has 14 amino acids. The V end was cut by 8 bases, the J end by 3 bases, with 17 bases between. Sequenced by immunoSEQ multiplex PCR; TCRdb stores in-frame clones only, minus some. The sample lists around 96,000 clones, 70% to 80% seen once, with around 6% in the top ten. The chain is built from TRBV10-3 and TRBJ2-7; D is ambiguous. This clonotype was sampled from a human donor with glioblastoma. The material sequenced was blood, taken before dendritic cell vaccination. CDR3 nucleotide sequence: TGTGCCATCGAACCCGATTCAGGCGTCTACGAGCAGTACTTC. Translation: CAIEPDSGVYEQYF.